This TCR beta chain emerged from a study of blood T cell repertoires in COVID-19 (TCRdb year 2020). For context, the study as a whole: The collaborator samples originated in the United States, Italy and Spain and spanned the acute and convalescent phases of COVID-19. The material from the prospective study consisted of cDNA or gDNA derived from T cells, B-cell-depleted T cells, or PBMCs. The dataset comprised deeply sampled blood TCRbeta repertoires from subjects exposed to, actively infected with, or recovered from COVID-19. The repertoires were released in a freely available public database meant as a resource for research on the immune response to SARS-CoV-2. The samples were drawn from the first 160 participants of the ongoing ImmuneRACE study and from 950 to 1,500 subjects provided by 6 global collaborators. A de-identified subject ID, COVID-19 status, age in years and sex were almost always included in the sample metadata. Where HLA class I and class II types were available, the types were taken from metadata supplied by the sample provider, not from assay-based typing. Here is what the overall study found, with its caveats: The amount of clinical and demographic metadata varied by source and participant and was provided uncurated.

TCRbeta CDR3 regions were amplified from genomic DNA using the immunoSEQ Assay, a bias-controlled multiplex PCR. Per the authors' processing: The number of nucleated cells in each sample was estimated by amplification of reference gene primers within the assay. Sequence reads were collapsed and filtered to measure the absolute abundance of every unique TCRbeta CDR3 rearrangement. For each sample, productive Simpson clonality was calculated as the square root of Simpson's diversity index over productive rearrangements. Imported from immuneACCESS, the table was reduced by TCRdb to in-frame sequences with V and J called. These copies leave out some clones; in studies compared against another copy, an unresolved V gene accounts for under half, and the cause of the remainder is not known. V and J calls and clone size are as listed in that table; D and trimming were resolved from the DNA. The sample table lists some 150,000 clones, approximately 82% of them with a count of one. The ten largest clones add up to roughly 7.9% of the sample.

To note about this clone: The antigen it binds to is not known. No base quality information exists; no much larger clone differs at one position.

The collaborating institutions used their own protocols to collect whole blood in K2EDTA tubes. For TCRbeta analysis, collaborators shipped samples as frozen whole blood, isolated PBMCs, or DNA extracted from either of those sample types. Relative to germline, V is 4 bases shorter and J is 8 bases shorter, with 12 bases between their ends. The CDR3 goes from the cysteine to the phenylalanine over 13 residues. Solely the CDR3 DNA is kept, with 39 bases framed from the first base. This chain joins TRBV12-3 or TRBV12-4 to TRBJ2-1; a confident D gene designation cannot be given. The sample comprised peripheral blood. This TCR derives from a woman aged 50 to 60 in a cohort sampled during active or convalescent COVID-19. The DNA sequence is TGTGCCAGCAGTTCGACCGCTAGATATGAGCAGTTCTTC. Its translation is CASSSTARYEQFF.